Below, 21 T cell receptor beta chains from the same sample are listed, as sequenced in a study of shared clonotypes between healthy human individuals. The method was immunoSEQ multiplex PCR; TCRdb's version includes in-frame clones alone and lacks a portion of them. The table has 1,400,000 or so clones, 98% seen once. Sequencing input: naive CD4+ T cells sorted from blood. Subset in this sample: CD45RA+ positively selected. These receptor sequences come from a man aged 25 to 45 in good health.

As concerns this clone: Distinct nucleotide sequences in the sample also encode this CDR3. The chain uses TRBV7-2 and TRBJ2-1; 14 positions match TRBD2. With 0 bases clipped from V and 9 bases from J, the junction kept 1 base outside the gene matches. This CDR3 spans 15 amino acids. CDR1 and CDR2 (germline): SGHTA, FQGNSA. The CDR3 here is CASSLAGLAGVEQFF. DNA for the CDR3: TGTGCCAGCAGCTTAGCGGGACTAGCGGGAGTTGAGCAGTTCTTC.

Comments on this clone: Other DNA sequences of this sample code for an identical CDR3. This sequence joins TRBV19 and TRBJ2-7; D might be TRBD2 (6 bases). V lost 5 bases to trimming and J lost 2 bases, with 10 bases between them. This CDR3 is 13 amino acids long. Per germline, CDR1 LNHDA and CDR2 SQIVND (reference sequence). This chain's CDR3 is CASSPSVPYEQYF. The CDR3 bases are TGTGCCAGTAGTCCTAGCGTTCCCTACGAGCAGTACTTC.

The chain links TRBV20-1 to TRBJ2-3; D gene unclear. This CDR3 comprises 11 residues. Trimming cost V 3 bases and J 6 bases, with 7 bases left between them. CDR1 is DFQATT, CDR2 SNEGSKA, per germline (reference sequence). CDR3 bases: TGCAGTGCTAGTAAACCCGATACGCAGTATTTT. Amino acids: CSASKPDTQYF.

V is TRBV6-1 and J is TRBJ1-5, with TRBD1 as a possible D gene (5 bases). V was pared by 6 bases and J by 3 bases, with 12 bases between. This CDR3 contains 14 residues. CDR1 and CDR2 from the germline V gene are MNHNS and SASEGT. For the CDR3, the DNA is TGTGCCAGCAGGCTTCAGGGAATCAATCAGCCCCAGCATTTT. It encodes CASRLQGINQPQHF.

The genes are TRBV4-1 and TRBJ2-1, with TRBD2 as a possible D gene (6 bases). The CDR3 has 16 residues. The germline V gene has CDR1 MGHRA and CDR2 YSYEKL. Trimming stripped 0 bases from V and 4 bases from J, with 13 bases between. CDR3 residues: CASSQELGTLYNEQFF. CDR3 nucleotide sequence: TGCGCCAGCAGCCAAGAACTTGGGACTCTGTACAATGAGCAGTTCTTC.

The J gene is TRBJ2-2, the V gene TRBV11-2; D unclear. CDR3 length equals 13 residues. Germline V gives CDR1 SGHAT, CDR2 FQNNGV. The V and J ends lost 5 bases and 6 bases respectively, with 10 bases between them. CDR3 loop: CASSPMVSGELFF. As DNA, the CDR3 is TGTGCCAGCAGCCCCATGGTCTCCGGGGAGCTGTTTTTT.

This clone was picked up a small number of times. This chain connects TRBV2 to TRBJ1-3, with no clear D. CDR1 is SNHLY, CDR2 FYNNEI, per germline. The CDR3 is 13 residues long. Trimming pared 7 bases from V and 0 bases from J, leaving 7 bases between. CDR3 protein: CASTSSSGNTIYF. The DNA of the CDR3 is TGTGCCAGCACGAGCAGCTCTGGAAACACCATATATTTT.

The chain joins TRBV28 to TRBJ2-7, with a possible D match to TRBD2 (6 bases). The germline V gene has CDR1 MDHEN and CDR2 SYDVKM. The CDR3 runs 13 residues. V was cut by 7 bases and J by 7 bases, with 17 bases left in between. The CDR3 loop reads CASTKPVRGEQYF. The CDR3 bases are TGTGCCAGCACGAAGCCGGTGCGGGGAGAGCAGTACTTC.

The chain is built from TRBV10-3 and TRBJ2-7, with 7 bases that match TRBD2. The J segment lost 6 bases and the V segment lost 7 bases, leaving 12 bases of the junction unmatched. The germline V gene encodes CDR1 ENHRY and CDR2 SYGVKD. The CDR3 is 14 amino acids. CDR3 sequence: CAINKRDVSGEQYF. CDR3 bases: TGTGCCATCAACAAGCGGGATGTTTCTGGCGAGCAGTACTTC.

V usage is TRBV11-3 and J usage is TRBJ2-7; 9 positions agree with TRBD2. Germline CDR1 SGHNT, CDR2 YENEEA. The J segment lost 6 bases and the V segment lost 5 bases, leaving 2 bases of the junction unmatched. This CDR3 contains 12 residues. The CDR3 spells CASSMGLAEQYF. CDR3 in DNA: TGTGCCAGCAGCATGGGACTAGCCGAGCAGTACTTC. The whole variable domain, filled in from reference TRBV11-3 and TRBJ2-7, reads EAGVVQSPRYKIIEKKQPVAFWCNPISGHNTLYWYLQNLGQGPELLIRYENEEAVDDSQLPKDRFSAERLKGVDSTLKIQPAELGDSAVYLCASSMGLAEQYFGPGTRLTVT.

This clone was recorded once. The rearrangement joins TRBV19 to TRBJ2-5; possible D gene TRBD2, 6 bases. V was cut by 3 bases and J by 2 bases, with 22 bases left in between. The CDR3 contains 18 residues. Germline assignment: CDR1 LNHDA and CDR2 SQIVND (reference sequence). CDR3 DNA: TGTGCCAGTAGTATTAAAACAGGCTGGCTAGCGACACAAGAGACCCAGTACTTC. This sequence encodes CASSIKTGWLATQETQYF.

The chain links TRBV29-1 to TRBJ2-4; 8 bases fit TRBD2. This CDR3 comprises 13 residues. V lost 4 bases, J lost 8 bases, and 7 bases stayed unmatched. Germline assignment: CDR1 SQVTM and CDR2 ANQGSEA. The CDR3 DNA follows: TGCAGCGTTGTTTCCAGCGGGAGAGACATTCAGTACTTC. The encoded protein is CSVVSSGRDIQYF.

The J gene is TRBJ1-1, the V gene TRBV28; TRBD1 matches at 7 bases. V trimming: 2 bases; J trimming: 5 bases; junction bases outside the gene matches: 5. Germline loops: CDR1 MDHEN, CDR2 SYDVKM. CDR3 length equals 14 residues. The CDR3 DNA reads TGTGCCAGCAGTTTACCCAAACAGGGGACTGAAGCTTTCTTT. This sequence encodes CASSLPKQGTEAFF. The entire variable domain, with the rest obtained from reference TRBV28 and TRBJ1-1, is as follows: DVKVTQSSRYLVKRTGEKVFLECVQDMDHENMFWYRQDPGLGLRLIYFSYDVKMKEKGDIPEGYSVSREKKERFSLILESASTNQTSMYLCASSLPKQGTEAFFGQGTRLTVV.

The J gene is TRBJ2-7, the V gene TRBV5-1; the D gene could be TRBD1 or TRBD2 (5 bases each). The CDR3 has 15 amino acids. Germline V CDR1 and CDR2: SGHRS, YFSETQ. V lost 1 base and J lost 0, with 11 bases in between. The CDR3 spells CASSLFGASSYEQYF. For the CDR3, the DNA is TGCGCCAGCAGCTTGTTCGGGGCGAGCTCCTACGAGCAGTACTTC. Full variable domain (outside the CDR3, taken from reference TRBV5-1 and TRBJ2-7): KAGVTQTPRYLIKTRGQQVTLSCSPISGHRSVSWYQQTPGQGLQFLFEYFSETQRNKGNFPGRFSGRQFSNSRSEMNVSTLELGDSALYLCASSLFGASSYEQYFGPGTRLTVT.

This clone was found once. This chain links TRBV7-9 with TRBJ2-7, with D possibly matching TRBD1 (6 bases). Deletions cut 4 bases from V and 5 bases from J, with 21 bases between. This CDR3 contains 16 residues. Germline CDR1 and CDR2: SEHNR and FQNEAQ (reference sequence). CDR3 in amino acids: CASSSPPAGAFNEQYF. Written as DNA, the CDR3 is TGTGCCAGCAGCTCCCCCCCGGCAGGGGCTTTCAACGAGCAGTACTTC.

This clone was counted a single time. CDR3 sequence reads: CASSIDRFRGENTQYF. CDR3 coding DNA: TGTGCCAGTAGTATAGATCGGTTCCGGGGGGAGAATACGCAGTATTTT. This chain connects TRBV19 to TRBJ2-3; 7 positions agree with TRBD2. The CDR3 runs to 16 residues. V was clipped by 0 bases and J by 7 bases; unmatched bases: 10. Germline V CDR1 and CDR2: LNHDA, SQIVND (reference sequence).

V is TRBV5-1 and J is TRBJ2-7; maybe TRBD2 (6 bases). V gave up 3 bases and J gave up 0 bases, with 16 bases separating them. CDR1 SGHRS and CDR2 YFSETQ come from the germline V gene. CDR3 length equals 16 residues. The CDR3 loop is CASSSGPRDSSYEQYF. The DNA of the CDR3 is TGCGCCAGCAGCTCTGGCCCGCGGGACTCCTCCTACGAGCAGTACTTC.

The chain has TRBV28 and TRBJ2-2; 11 bases map to TRBD1. In germline, CDR1 is MDHEN, CDR2 SYDVKM. This CDR3 is built from 16 residues. J was trimmed by 5 bases and V by 2 bases; bases with no gene match: 4. CDR3 in DNA: TGTGCCAGCAGTTTACATGGACAGGGGGCAACCGGGGAGCTGTTTTTT. It codes for CASSLHGQGATGELFF.

The V call is TRBV6-1, the J call TRBJ2-3, with 9 bases aligning to TRBD1. Germline lookup yields CDR1 MNHNS and CDR2 SASEGT. With 4 bases clipped from V and 3 bases from J, the junction kept 5 bases outside the gene matches. The CDR3 is 15 residues long. The CDR3 protein is CASSVRGQGTDTQYF. The CDR3 DNA is TGTGCCAGCAGTGTCCGGGGACAGGGTACAGATACGCAGTATTTT.

V gene TRBV5-1 combines with J gene TRBJ2-1; 13 nucleotides line up with TRBD2. Germline V gives CDR1 SGHRS, CDR2 YFSETQ. V lost 7 bases and J lost 8; bases outside the gene matches: 9. The CDR3 sequence is 15 residues long. CDR3 DNA: TGCGCCAGCTCGTTCGGACTAGCGGGAGCTCATGAGCAGTTCTTC. It codes for CASSFGLAGAHEQFF.

CDR3 DNA sequence: TGTGCCAGTCCCCGGACAGGGGGGGAGACCCAGTACTTC. The encoded protein is CASPRTGGETQYF. This chain links TRBV19 with TRBJ2-5; 10 nucleotides agree with TRBD1. Germline trimming cut 8 bases from V and 5 bases from J; bases unmatched to any gene: 5. The CDR3 length is 13 residues. Germline V lookup: CDR1 LNHDA, CDR2 SQIVND (reference sequence).